This TCR beta chain was identified in a study of CD8 T cells in ankylosing spondylitis. Study results and caveats: As reported, disease-linked clones showed significant enrichment in matched ankylosing spondylitis synovial fluid.

The TCR beta libraries were generated through quantitative 5'-RACE incorporating molecular barcodes. TCRdb used MiXCR to reprocess the 5' RACE reads, holding one entry per CDR3 protein. The sample records around 300,000 distinct CDR3 sequences, about 14% being singletons. As to this clonotype: Its antigen is currently unknown.

V was clipped by 1 base and J by 8 bases, with 11 bases between them. Germline assignment: CDR1 SGHTA and CDR2 FQGNSA. The CDR3 has 13 amino acids. The sequenced sample consisted of blood, either unsorted or a sorted T cell fraction (not recorded which). This receptor was obtained from a male donor with ankylosing spondylitis or in good health (not recorded which). This rearrangement joins TRBV7-2 to TRBJ1-2, with no clear D. CDR3 region: CASSLEPVEGYTF. CDR3 in DNA: TGTGCCAGCAGCTTAGAGCCAGTGGAGGGCTACACCTTC.